The 4 T cell receptor beta chains below come from one sample, sequenced in a study of T cell changes during pregnancy in multiple sclerosis. Using immunoSEQ multiplex PCR, the repertoire was profiled, and TCRdb retains in-frame clones only, with some absent. This table holds about 38,000 clones, 80% to 95% found once. The source was CD4+ T cells from peripheral blood mononuclear cells, collected after pregnancy. Receptors originate from a female donor in good health, enrolled as a control in a pregnancy study.

The chain recombines TRBV7-8 with TRBJ2-3; D may be TRBD2 (5 bases). V lost 6 bases to trimming and J lost 2 bases, with 12 bases between them. Germline values: CDR1 SGHVS, CDR2 FQNEAQ. CDR3 length: 14 residues. This chain's CDR3 is CASSFGLDTDTQYF. For the CDR3, the DNA is TGTGCCAGCAGTTTCGGACTCGACACAGATACGCAGTATTTT.

The gene calls are TRBV7-9 and TRBJ1-1; D not resolved. This CDR3 is built from 11 residues. Trimming shortened V by 7 bases and J by 6 bases, and 9 bases separated the two germline ends. Germline CDR1 is SEHNR and CDR2 is FQNEAQ (reference sequence). The CDR3 DNA is TGTGCCAGCAAAACCGAGGCTGAAGCTTTCTTT. This translates into CASKTEAEAFF.

Comment on this clone: Other nucleotide sequences in the sample specify the same CDR3. The chain employs TRBV5-1 and TRBJ2-1; D is undetermined. The germline CDR1 and CDR2 sequences are SGHRS and YFSETQ. The CDR3 has 16 residues. The ends were cut back, 0 bases at V and 1 base at J, with 11 bases in the middle. CDR3 nucleotides: TGCGCCAGCAGCTTGGAAAGCCTCTTATCCTACAATGAGCAGTTCTTC. This codes for CASSLESLLSYNEQFF.

V and J are TRBV30 and TRBJ1-1, with TRBD1 as a possible D gene (6 bases). The CDR3 sequence is 14 residues long. Trimming took off 4 bases at V and 0 bases at J, with 12 bases between the two ends. Germline-derived CDR1 and CDR2 are GTSNPN and SVGIG (reference sequence). CDR3 sequence: CAWNNRAMNTEAFF. In DNA, the CDR3 is TGTGCCTGGAACAACAGGGCCATGAACACTGAAGCTTTCTTT. Drawing the rest from reference TRBV30 and TRBJ1-1, the complete variable domain is SQTIHQWPATLVQPVGSPLSLECTVEGTSNPNLYWYRQAAGRGLQLLFYSVGIGQISSEVPQNLSASRPQDRQFILSSKKLLLSDSGFYLCAWNNRAMNTEAFFGQGTRLTVV.